This is a list of T cell receptor beta chains from one sample in a study of graft-versus-host responses after intestinal transplantation. Their antigens remain unidentified. Repertoires were generated with immunoSEQ multiplex PCR, while TCRdb's copy carries only in-frame clones and drops some. The sample gives about 93,000 clones, approximately 78% of which show up once; 0.65% to 0.85% is in the top ten. Sequencing used unstimulated CD4+ T cells sorted from spleen or lymph node cells, obtained before intestinal transplant. The receptor source for this set is a human donor who received an intestinal transplant. Both conserved end residues are part of each CDR3. The order of the fields is clone size, D gene, J gene, V gene, CDR3 DNA, CDR3 protein. The D gene is left open where the match is weak. Clone size is stated in some rows and not others, as once, few, many or a class when expanded.

NA	NA	TRBJ1-1	TRBV5-4	TGTGCCAGCAGCTCGAGAAACACTGAAGCTTTCTTT	CASSSRNTEAFF
once	TRBD2	TRBJ2-3	TRBV5-8	TGTGCCAGCAGCCGGGGGACTAGCGGGGGGACAGATACGCAGTATTTT	CASSRGTSGGTDTQYF
NA	NA	TRBJ2-5	TRBV2	TGTGCCAGCAGGACCGGGACTCAAGAGACCCAGTACTTC	CASRTGTQETQYF
once	TRBD1	TRBJ1-5	TRBV7-7	TGTGCCAGCAGCTTGCGGACAGGATCCCCCCATCAGCCCCAGCATTTT	CASSLRTGSPHQPQHF
NA	NA	TRBJ2-7	TRBV28	TGTGCCAGCAGTTCGAACTCCCGCGAGCAGTACTTC	CASSSNSREQYF
NA	TRBD2	TRBJ2-5	TRBV5-1	TGCGCCAGCAGCTTGGGGCGGGGGAGCCAAGAGACCCAGTACTTC	CASSLGRGSQETQYF
NA	TRBD2	TRBJ2-2	TRBV27	TGTGCCAGCAGCCCCCGGCGGGGGGGCATCGGGGAGCTGTTTTTT	CASSPRRGGIGELFF
once	NA	TRBJ2-7	TRBV2	TGTGCCAGCCTCGTTATATCCGAGCAGTACTTC	CASLVISEQYF
NA	NA	TRBJ1-1	TRBV18	TGTGCCAGCTCACCAAGGCAGGGCTCTGAAGCTTTCTTT	CASSPRQGSEAFF
NA	NA	TRBJ2-2	TRBV6-8	TGTGCCAGCAGGCGCCGGGACATTCTCGGTGGGGAGCTGTTTTTT	CASRRRDILGGELFF
NA	NA	TRBJ1-5	TRBV4-1	TGCGCCAGCAGCCGAGTTCAGGGGTTCAATCAGCCCCAGCATTTT	CASSRVQGFNQPQHF
NA	TRBD2	TRBJ2-2	TRBV27	TGTGCCAGCAGTTTCCTAGCGGGAGGGCGGTGGGGGGAGCTGTTTTTT	CASSFLAGGRWGELFF
NA	TRBD2	TRBJ2-1	TRBV9	TGTGCCAGCAGCGGCGGGAGTTGGAATGAGCAGTTCTTC	CASSGGSWNEQFF
NA	NA	TRBJ2-1	TRBV18	TGTGCCAGCTCATCATCAGGGGGGTCCTACAATGAGCAGTTCTTC	CASSSSGGSYNEQFF
NA	NA	TRBJ2-7	TRBV21-1	TGTGCCAGCAGCAAACCCACCGCCCCTTTACAGGGTTTATCCTACGAGCAGTACTTC	CASSKPTAPLQGLSYEQYF
NA	TRBD1	TRBJ2-7	TRBV7-6	TGTGCCAATCCGCCTGGGACAGGGGGCAACGAGCAGTACTTC	CANPPGTGGNEQYF
NA	TRBD1	TRBJ2-3	TRBV7-8	TGTGCCAGCAGTCGACAGGGAACAGATACGCAGTATTTT	CASSRQGTDTQYF
NA	NA	TRBJ2-2	TRBV4-2	TGTGCCAGCAGCCCGGGACTCAACACCGGGGAGCTGTTTTTT	CASSPGLNTGELFF
NA	TRBD2	TRBJ2-1	TRBV7-3	TGTGCCAGCAGCTTACGGGCGGGACTAGCGGGAGGGGCTAACAATGAGCAGTTCTTC	CASSLRAGLAGGANNEQFF
many	NA	TRBJ2-1	TRBV29-1	TGCAGCGTTGAAGGGGGGCAGCGCCATGAGCAGTTCTTC	CSVEGGQRHEQFF
NA	NA	TRBJ2-3	TRBV4-1	TGCGCCAGCAGCCGACCGCATGGGGAGGATACGCAGTATTTT	CASSRPHGEDTQYF
NA	TRBD1	TRBJ2-7	TRBV11-2	TGTGCCAGCAGCACTAACAGGGGGCTCGAGCAGTACTTC	CASSTNRGLEQYF
NA	TRBD1	TRBJ2-7	TRBV19	TGTGCCAGTACTAAGACAGGGGACAACTACGAGCAGTACTTC	CASTKTGDNYEQYF
NA	TRBD2	TRBJ2-3	TRBV5-1	TGCGCCAGCAGCTTGGTTGGGACTAGCGGGGTAGATACGCAGTATTTT	CASSLVGTSGVDTQYF
NA	TRBD2	TRBJ2-5	TRBV5-1	TGCGCCAGCAGCTCCTTGGGTAGCGGGATCCAAGAGACCCAGTACTTC	CASSSLGSGIQETQYF